This entry concerns a single T cell receptor beta chain. What it recognizes is unknown. This record comes from a study of cytomegalovirus exposure and HLA in healthy donors. In the PCR, 60 Vbeta and 13 Jbeta primers were used. Some clones are missing from TCRdb's copy, which holds only in-frame ones; the method was immunoSEQ multiplex PCR. The table has around 41,000 clones, 60% to 75% seen once; the top ten hold around 4%. Germline CDR1 is MNHNS and CDR2 is SASEGT. The CDR3 length is 16 residues. Trimming removed 3 bases from V and 6 bases from J; junction bases left unmatched: 11. The study's findings and limits: A few CMV-associated chains were confirmed in vitro to be specific for CMV antigens. An ancestry cluster, one associated with Asian ancestry, reportedly showed fewer N-insertions than the approximately 670-donor mean in a later analysis.

The chain links TRBV6-1 to TRBJ1-5, with 7 bases identical to TRBD1. Source material: PBMCs. The origin of this receptor is a man aged 40-50 years in good health and CMV-seronegative. The CDR3 region is CASSELTGVGSQPQHF. CDR3 nucleotide sequence: TGTGCCAGCAGTGAGCTAACAGGGGTTGGGAGTCAGCCCCAGCATTTT.